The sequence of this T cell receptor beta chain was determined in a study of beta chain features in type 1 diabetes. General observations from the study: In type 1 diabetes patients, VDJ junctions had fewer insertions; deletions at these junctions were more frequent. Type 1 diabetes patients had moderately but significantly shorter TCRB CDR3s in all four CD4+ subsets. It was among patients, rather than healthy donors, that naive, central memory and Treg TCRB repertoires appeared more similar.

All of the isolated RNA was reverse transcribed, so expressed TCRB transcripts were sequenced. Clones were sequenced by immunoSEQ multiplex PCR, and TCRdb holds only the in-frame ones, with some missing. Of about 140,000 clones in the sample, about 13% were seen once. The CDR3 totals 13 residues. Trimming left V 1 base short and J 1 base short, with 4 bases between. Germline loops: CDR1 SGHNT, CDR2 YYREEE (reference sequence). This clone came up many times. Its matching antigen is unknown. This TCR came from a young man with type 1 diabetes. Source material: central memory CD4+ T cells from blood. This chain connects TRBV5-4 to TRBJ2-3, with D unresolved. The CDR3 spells CASSLPRTDTQYF. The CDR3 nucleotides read TGTGCCAGCAGCTTGCCCCGCACAGATACGCAGTATTTT. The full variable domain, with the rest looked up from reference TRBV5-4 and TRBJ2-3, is ETGVTQSPTHLIKTRGQQVTLRCSSQSGHNTVSWYQQALGQGPQFIFQYYREEENGRGNFPPRFSGLQFPNYSSELNVNALELDDSALYLCASSLPRTDTQYFGPGTRLTVL.